The 5 T cell receptor beta chains below were found in one sample sequenced in a study of cytomegalovirus exposure and HLA in healthy donors. The study ran its PCR with 60 Vbeta and 13 Jbeta primers. This table comes from immunoSEQ multiplex PCR, and its TCRdb copy is limited to in-frame clones, with some not included. Of over 85,000 clones listed, approximately 79% are singletons. Input material: PBMCs. The source of these receptors is a young man in good health and CMV-seropositive.

The gene calls are TRBV2 and TRBJ2-7, with 7 bases identical to TRBD2. Germline V CDR1 and CDR2: SNHLY, FYNNEI. Germline trimming cut 6 bases from V and 3 bases from J; bases unmatched to any gene: 14. CDR3 size: 16 residues. The CDR3 region is CASRVERGPTFYEQYF. The CDR3 coding sequence is TGTGCCAGCAGGGTAGAGCGGGGACCAACGTTCTACGAGCAGTACTTC. Combining the CDR3 with reference TRBV2 and TRBJ2-7 gives the whole variable domain EPEVTQTPSHQVTQMGQEVILRCVPISNHLYFYWYRQILGQKVEFLVSFYNNEISEKSEIFDDQFSVERPDGSNFTLKIRSTKLEDSAMYFCASRVERGPTFYEQYFGPGTRLTVT.

The count of this clone is one. The same CDR3 can be traced to other DNA sequences in this sample. This sequence joins TRBV30 and TRBJ2-3; TRBD2 is a possible D gene (6 bases). The V gene lost 0 bases and the J gene lost 0 bases, with 7 bases spanning the gap. Per the germline V gene, CDR1 is GTSNPN and CDR2 is SVGIG (reference sequence). The CDR3 totals 14 residues. The DNA for the CDR3 is TGTGCCTGGAGTGTGGCGGGGAGCACAGATACGCAGTATTTT. As protein: CAWSVAGSTDTQYF.

The chain employs TRBV9 and TRBJ1-2; tentatively, D is TRBD1 (5 bases). This CDR3 is 15 amino acids long. With 3 bases removed from V and 7 bases from J, the gap between germline ends came to 19 bases. CDR1 is SGDLS, CDR2 YYNGEE, per germline. This CDR3 is CASSAQWGVERGYTF. CDR3 coding DNA: TGTGCCAGCAGCGCGCAATGGGGCGTCGAACGTGGCTACACCTTC. Filled out from reference TRBV9 and TRBJ1-2, the complete variable domain reads DSGVTQTPKHLITATGQRVTLRCSPRSGDLSVYWYQQSLDQGLQFLIQYYNGEERAKGNILERFSAQQFPDLHSELNLSSLELGDSALYFCASSAQWGVERGYTFGSGTRLTVV.

The chain links TRBV2 to TRBJ1-2; 7 bases fit TRBD1. J was trimmed by 4 bases and V by 6 bases; bases with no gene match: 8. The CDR3 runs 14 residues. Germline V gene sequence: CDR1 SNHLY, CDR2 FYNNEI. As DNA, the CDR3 is TGTGCCAGCAGACTTCAGGGGGTTGGCTATGGCTACACCTTC. It translates to CASRLQGVGYGYTF.

A note on this clone: One end of the junction does not line up with germline, which may come from a read error. The V and J genes are TRBV7-7 and TRBJ2-2; 8 bases are shared with TRBD2. The CDR3 sequence is 16 residues long. Germline lookup yields CDR1 SSHAT and CDR2 FNYEAQ (reference sequence). This CDR3 is CASSLRSGGDTGELFF. The CDR3 nucleotides read TGTGCTAGCAGCTTAAGAAGCGGGGGTGACACCGGGGAGCTGTTTTTT.